This T cell receptor (beta chain) was sequenced for a study of blood T cell repertoires in COVID-19. Study-wide context: T cells, B-cell-depleted T cells, or PBMCs provided the cDNA or gDNA that served as material.

Authors' methods: Reference gene primer amplification yielded estimated nucleated cell counts. Clones were sequenced by immunoSEQ multiplex PCR, and TCRdb holds only the in-frame ones, with some missing. V and J calls and clone size are given by that table; D and trimming were obtained from the DNA. The sample shows approximately 84,000 clones, roughly 88% of them seen only once. Germline V gene sequence: CDR1 LNHDA, CDR2 SQIVND (reference sequence). This CDR3 region has 13 residues. V was trimmed by 1 base and J by 4 bases, leaving 7 bases between them. The TCR comes from a human donor with active COVID-19. The donor label of this sample is uncertain. Material for sequencing was peripheral blood. V is TRBV19 and J is TRBJ1-2, with D unresolved. CDR3 residues: CASSIGPFYGYTF. The CDR3 nucleotides are TGTGCCAGTAGTATAGGTCCGTTCTATGGCTACACCTTC.